This TCR beta chain emerged from a study of blood T cells in healthy people across ages (dated by TCRdb to 2015 to 2017). As for the study more broadly: Template switching captured roughly one uniquely barcoded TCR beta cDNA molecule per two T cells in model experiments. Using deep sequencing normalized with unique cDNA molecular identifiers, the study measured how TCR beta repertoire diversity changes with age. Four age groups were formed from the donors: young (average approximately 16 years), middle-aged (approximately 40), aged (more than 55) and long-lived (approximately 80). To avoid experimental bias, donors of different ages were randomly spread across the sequencing lanes. Two additional independent replicas of 1 million unique cDNA reads from the same blood draw were analyzed for two donors (one aged 18 to 30 and one aged 80 or older).

As regards this clonotype: This receptor's antigen is unknown. No base quality values were provided; no much bigger clone lies one nucleotide off.

Libraries were made using 5' RACE. The run used an Illumina HiSeq 2500. The second PCR ran for about 6 to 12 cycles and used a J-beta primer mix along with a sample-barcoded 5' primer. A template-switch 5' adaptor carrying 12 random nucleotides introduced a unique molecular identifier onto each TCR beta cDNA molecule. At least 2.5 million CDR3-containing paired-end reads were obtained from each sample. All of the RNA was converted into first-strand cDNA using the Mint cDNA synthesis kit, with a TRBC-specific oligonucleotide serving as the primer. Following uracil-DNA glycosylase treatment, a first 18-cycle PCR with universal primers M1SS and BC2_uni_R was performed on all cDNA. The authors' analysis ran thus. For normalization, 1 million high-quality reads were randomly selected from each sample, with every read carrying a distinct molecular identifier. Instead of being binned into consensus sequences, reads with shared molecular identifiers were discarded. MiTCR, run with a Q25 quality threshold and the strictest error-elimination algorithm, handled CDR3 identification, clonotype clustering and error correction. A nonparametric unseen species model with Euler transformation was used to estimate lower-bound total TCR beta diversity. The raw public reads went through TCRdb reprocessing: fastp at Q25, MiXCR clone calling, in-frame beta chains kept. Every CDR3 protein is listed once, alongside the most common genes and DNA of its rows. TCRdb's processing, not the authors', yielded these V and J calls. This sample has approximately 900,000 distinct CDR3 sequences in its table, and 45% to 50% of those were observed once. The ten largest clones represent roughly 13% of the sample.

The approximately 39 donors, aged roughly 6 to 100 years, were systemically healthy Caucasian individuals from Russia. Each donor gave ten milliliters of peripheral blood, drawn into EDTA-treated Vacutainer tubes. Ficoll-Paque density-gradient centrifugation was used to isolate PBMCs, with at least 7 million per sample. Total RNA, at least 6 micrograms per sample, was extracted from PBMCs with Trizol reagent. The percentages of naive CD45RAhigh/CD27high T cells were determined by flow cytometry on a PBMC aliquot from every donor. The germline V gene encodes CDR1 MNHEY and CDR2 SMNVEV (reference sequence). The CDR3 contains 15 residues, cysteine and phenylalanine counted. Solely the CDR3 DNA is kept, with 45 bases framed from the first base. Trimmed from V: 8 bases; trimmed from J: 0 bases; junction bases lacking a gene match: 9. The paper as a whole reports these results and caveats: The percentage of naive T cells measured by flow cytometry correlated strongly with observed TCR beta diversity. Because profiling used bulk unsorted PBMCs, naive and antigen-experienced compartments could not be compared conclusively. As age increased, observed TCR beta diversity per million T cells dropped in a roughly linear way, and a significant reduction was already evident by age about 36. Because the CMV infection status of the donors was unknown, age-related changes in expanded clonotypes may potentially have been confounded. Compared with the aged group, the long-lived group had more naive CD4+ T cells, fewer expanded clones and increased TCR diversity, a pattern suggesting age selection. Estimates of total diversity from one million sequenced T cells were regarded as lower bounds and underestimates.

The V gene is TRBV27 and the J gene is TRBJ2-7, and TRBD2 matches 8 of the central bases. The sequencing sample was made of blood. The source of this sequence is a man aged 25 to 40 in good health. The CDR3 corresponds to CASGKLADSSYEQYF. The sequence in DNA is TGTGCCAGCGGAAAACTAGCGGATAGCTCCTACGAGCAGTACTTC.